A selection of T cell receptor beta chains follows, all from one sample in a study of T cell responses to AZD1222 COVID-19 vaccine. Some clones are missing from TCRdb's copy, which holds only in-frame ones; the method was immunoSEQ multiplex PCR. The sample yields just under 85,000 clones, 86% seen once. Sample: peripheral blood, taken on day 0 of AZD1222 vaccination. The source is an adult in good health. Each CDR3 is given with its conserved first and last residue. Each record gives: CDR3 protein, CDR3 DNA, clone size, J gene, V gene, D gene. A D gene is named only where the DNA matches it firmly. Clone size is not always given. Where it is, it says once, few, many or a class for expanded clones.

CDR3aa: CASSPLRQGNQPQHF
CDR3nt: TGTGCCAGTAGCCCCTTGCGCCAGGGCAATCAGCCCCAGCATTTT
abundance: .
j_gene: TRBJ1-5
v_gene: TRBV19
d_gene: .

CDR3aa: CATSDRRAGANQPQHF
CDR3nt: TGTGCCACCAGTGATCGCAGGGCCGGGGCTAATCAGCCCCAGCATTTT
abundance: few
j_gene: TRBJ1-5
v_gene: TRBV24-1
d_gene: .

CDR3aa: CASNSGTGEGEQYF
CDR3nt: TGTGCCAGCAATTCCGGGACAGGGGAAGGCGAGCAGTACTTC
abundance: .
j_gene: TRBJ2-7
v_gene: TRBV2
d_gene: TRBD1

CDR3aa: CASSIMTNNEQFF
CDR3nt: TGTGCCAGTAGTATTATGACCAACAATGAGCAGTTCTTC
abundance: .
j_gene: TRBJ2-1
v_gene: TRBV19
d_gene: .

CDR3aa: CAISGTSGTEQYF
CDR3nt: TGTGCCATCAGCGGGACTAGCGGGACCGAGCAGTACTTC
abundance: .
j_gene: TRBJ2-7
v_gene: TRBV10-3
d_gene: TRBD2

CDR3aa: CASRWTGNQPQHF
CDR3nt: TGTGCCAGCAGGTGGACAGGTAATCAGCCCCAGCATTTT
abundance: .
j_gene: TRBJ1-5
v_gene: TRBV2
d_gene: TRBD1

CDR3aa: CASSSDRLAGGTYEQYF
CDR3nt: TGTGCCAGCAGTTCCGACCGACTAGCGGGAGGTACCTACGAGCAGTACTTC
abundance: .
j_gene: TRBJ2-7
v_gene: TRBV28
d_gene: TRBD2

CDR3aa: CASSRRQGNQPQHF
CDR3nt: TGTGCCAGCAGCCGACGACAGGGAAATCAGCCCCAGCATTTT
abundance: few
j_gene: TRBJ1-5
v_gene: TRBV6-5
d_gene: TRBD1

CDR3aa: CASSPQSGLRNEQFF
CDR3nt: TGTGCCAGCAGTCCCCAGTCGGGCTTACGCAATGAGCAGTTCTTC
abundance: once
j_gene: TRBJ2-1
v_gene: TRBV27
d_gene: .

CDR3aa: CAWSLGLAAYNEQFF
CDR3nt: TGTGCCTGGAGTCTAGGACTAGCGGCCTACAATGAGCAGTTCTTC
abundance: .
j_gene: TRBJ2-1
v_gene: TRBV30
d_gene: TRBD2

CDR3aa: CASTLDRSGELFF
CDR3nt: TGTGCCAGCACATTGGACAGGTCCGGGGAGCTGTTTTTT
abundance: once
j_gene: TRBJ2-2
v_gene: TRBV27
d_gene: TRBD1

CDR3aa: CASSPLLVEGLDTQYF
CDR3nt: TGTGCCAGCAGTCCCTTGTTAGTGGAGGGTTTAGATACGCAGTATTTT
abundance: once
j_gene: TRBJ2-3
v_gene: TRBV27
d_gene: .